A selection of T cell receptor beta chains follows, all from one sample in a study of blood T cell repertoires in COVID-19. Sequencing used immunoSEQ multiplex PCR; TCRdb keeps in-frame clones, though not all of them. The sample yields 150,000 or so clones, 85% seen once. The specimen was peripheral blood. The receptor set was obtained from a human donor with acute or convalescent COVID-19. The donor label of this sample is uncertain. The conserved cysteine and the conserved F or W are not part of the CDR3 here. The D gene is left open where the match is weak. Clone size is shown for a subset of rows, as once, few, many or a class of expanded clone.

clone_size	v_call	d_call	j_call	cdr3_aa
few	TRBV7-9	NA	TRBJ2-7	ASRPRDHEQY
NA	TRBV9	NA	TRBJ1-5	ASSSGGWGNQPQH
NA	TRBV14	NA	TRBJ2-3	ASSQDRVLDTQY
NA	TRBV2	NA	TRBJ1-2	ASSEALVYYGYT
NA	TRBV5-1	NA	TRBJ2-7	ASSLSNSYEQY
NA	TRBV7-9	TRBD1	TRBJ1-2	ASSKGQDAYGYT
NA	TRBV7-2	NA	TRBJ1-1	ASSFQESVTEAF
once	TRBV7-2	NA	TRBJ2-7	ASSWAQGELYEQY
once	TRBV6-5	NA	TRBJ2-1	ASSYERGFANEQF
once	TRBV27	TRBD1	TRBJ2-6	ASSLSGWDRVSSGANVLT
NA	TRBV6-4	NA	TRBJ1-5	ASSDSFMDSNNQPQH
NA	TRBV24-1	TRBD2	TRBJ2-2	ATSVGLAGGPYTGELF
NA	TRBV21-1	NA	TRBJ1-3	ASSKVRQPPLVDTIY
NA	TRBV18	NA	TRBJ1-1	ASSPAAGVLAEAF
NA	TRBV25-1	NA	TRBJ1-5	ASSFGGQPQH
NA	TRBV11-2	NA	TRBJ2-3	ASRGWGGTDTQY
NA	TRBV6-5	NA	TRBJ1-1	ASSYLSGGRNTEAF
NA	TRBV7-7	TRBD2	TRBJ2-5	ASSKAGGVGETQY
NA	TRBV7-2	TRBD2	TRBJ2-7	ASSSGLAVEQY
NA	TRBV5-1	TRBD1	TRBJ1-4	ASSPGQGATNEKLF
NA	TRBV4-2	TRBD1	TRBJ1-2	ASRQGQGIRNYGYT
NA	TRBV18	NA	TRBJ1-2	ASSPGTDNYGYT
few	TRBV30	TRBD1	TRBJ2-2	ACPDRDRGSAGELF
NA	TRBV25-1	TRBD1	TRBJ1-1	ASSGTGGDSEAF
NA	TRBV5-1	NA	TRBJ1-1	ASSFSEDTEAF
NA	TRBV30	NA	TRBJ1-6	AWSPKDRGPSPLH
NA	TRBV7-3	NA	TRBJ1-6	ASSSGNSPLH
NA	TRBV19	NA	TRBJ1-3	ASSTTAGNTIY
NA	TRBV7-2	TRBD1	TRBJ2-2	ASSHDRVNTGELF
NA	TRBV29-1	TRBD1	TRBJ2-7	SAQGGPAYEQY
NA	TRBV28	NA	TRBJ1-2	ASSLGQYGYT
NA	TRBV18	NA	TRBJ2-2	ASSPTTVGSSTGELF
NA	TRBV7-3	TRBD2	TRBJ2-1	ASSSAGGKGGNEQF
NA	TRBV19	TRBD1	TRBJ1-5	ASSIGQVSNQPQH
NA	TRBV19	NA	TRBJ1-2	ASSIGELEIFYGYT
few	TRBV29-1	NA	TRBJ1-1	SVRNTGGYAF
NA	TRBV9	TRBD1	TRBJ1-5	ASSANQGAIEPQH
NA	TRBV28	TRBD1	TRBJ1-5	ASMQGGYQPQH
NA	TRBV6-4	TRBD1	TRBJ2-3	ASSPRTGGKDTQY
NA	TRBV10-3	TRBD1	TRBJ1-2	AISESRDRGRLPGTYGYT
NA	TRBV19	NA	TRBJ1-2	ASSMQYGYT
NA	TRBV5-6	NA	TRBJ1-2	ASSLGYRVAYGYT
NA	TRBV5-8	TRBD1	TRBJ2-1	ASSFKGQGYNEQF
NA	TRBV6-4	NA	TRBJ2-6	ASSESSSFSGANVLT
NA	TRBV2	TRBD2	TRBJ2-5	ASSELAGGPGQETQY
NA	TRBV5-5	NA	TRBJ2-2	ASSLVFTGELF
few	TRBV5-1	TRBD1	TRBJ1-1	ASSDYRTGNTEAF
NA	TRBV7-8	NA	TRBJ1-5	ASSLATGSNQPQH
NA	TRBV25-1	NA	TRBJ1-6	ASSGRDTGNSPLH